A selection of T cell receptor beta chains follows, all from one sample in a study of blood T cell repertoires in COVID-19. Only in-frame clones appear in the TCRdb table, and some are missing; sequencing was by immunoSEQ multiplex PCR. The repertoire holds approximately 170,000 clones, with just under 85% as singletons. Sequencing was carried out using peripheral blood. Receptors were obtained from a woman of 80 years or more with COVID-19, enrolled during active disease. Both conserved end residues are part of each CDR3. A D gene is named only where the DNA matches it firmly. Clone size, where shown, is once, few, many, or a class for clones that have expanded.

cdr3_aa,cdr3_nt,v_call,j_call,clone_size,d_call
CASSTRTGDYEQYF,TGTGCCAGCAGCACAAGGACAGGGGACTACGAGCAGTACTTC,TRBV7-2,TRBJ2-7,.,TRBD1
CASSGQGARTYEQYF,TGTGCCAGCAGCGGACAGGGGGCACGTACCTACGAGCAGTACTTC,TRBV5-4,TRBJ2-7,.,TRBD1
CAWSAPHLAGPNTGELFF,TGTGCCTGGAGTGCCCCCCATTTAGCGGGACCGAACACCGGGGAGCTGTTTTTT,TRBV30,TRBJ2-2,.,TRBD2
CASSLGSGGSSYNSPLHF,TGTGCCAGCAGTTTAGGTTCGGGTGGGAGCTCCTATAATTCACCCCTCCACTTT,TRBV27,TRBJ1-6,.,.
CASSRGGASGSPREQYF,TGTGCCAGCAGCCGGGGTGGGGCTAGCGGGAGCCCACGCGAGCAGTACTTC,TRBV5-4,TRBJ2-7,few,TRBD2
CAWSLTGGYGYTF,TGTGCCTGGAGTCTGACAGGGGGCTATGGCTACACCTTC,TRBV30,TRBJ1-2,.,TRBD1
CASRSGQGVSRGGYTF,TGCGCCAGCAGATCGGGACAGGGGGTATCGCGTGGCGGCTACACCTTC,TRBV5-1,TRBJ1-2,.,TRBD1
CASSRSSRGDQPQHF,TGCGCCAGCAGCCGCTCAAGCAGGGGAGATCAGCCCCAGCATTTT,TRBV4-3,TRBJ1-5,.,.
CASSLWQGVPYYGYTF,TGTGCCAGCAGCTTATGGCAGGGCGTCCCCTACTATGGCTACACCTTC,TRBV7-3,TRBJ1-2,.,.
CASRTGHWNSYEQYF,TGTGCCAGCCGAACGGGACACTGGAACTCCTACGAGCAGTACTTC,TRBV27,TRBJ2-7,.,.
CASLRDTLGTDTQYF,TGTGCCAGCCTTAGGGACACCTTGGGAACAGATACGCAGTATTTT,TRBV28,TRBJ2-3,.,.
CASSSTGVRGTGELFF,TGTGCCAGCAGCTCTACAGGGGTGAGGGGGACCGGGGAGCTGTTTTTT,TRBV7-3,TRBJ2-2,.,TRBD1
CASSFRAPSTSVRDEKLFF,.,TRBV7-3,TRBJ1-4,.,.
CASSFGDEQFF,TGTGCCAGCAGTTTCGGGGATGAGCAGTTCTTC,TRBV12-3/TRBV12-4,TRBJ2-1,.,.
CASSSISGTLTEAFF,TGTGCCAGCAGTTCCATTTCCGGGACTCTCACTGAAGCTTTCTTT,TRBV27,TRBJ1-1,.,.
CASRQANTEAFF,TGCGCCAGCAGACAGGCGAACACTGAAGCTTTCTTT,TRBV10-2,TRBJ1-1,.,.
CASSYRLVASYEQYF,TGTGCCAGCAGTTACCGCCTAGTTGCCTCCTACGAGCAGTACTTC,TRBV6-2/TRBV6-3,TRBJ2-7,once,.
CASSLSDRGHEKLFF,TGTGCCAGCAGTTTATCGGACAGGGGGCATGAAAAACTGTTTTTT,TRBV28,TRBJ1-4,.,TRBD1
CASSLGRGLSTDTQYF,TGTGCCAGCAGCTTAGGCAGGGGCCTGAGCACAGATACGCAGTATTTT,TRBV11-2,TRBJ2-3,.,.
CASSVTSGNYNEQFF,TGTGCCAGCAGCGTAACTAGCGGGAACTACAATGAGCAGTTCTTC,TRBV9,TRBJ2-1,.,TRBD2
CASTRTGNQKTQYF,TGTGCCAGCACCAGAACAGGGAATCAAAAGACCCAGTACTTC,TRBV27,TRBJ2-5,.,.
CASSQALGDSPLHF,TGTGCCAGCAGCCAAGCTCTAGGGGATTCACCCCTCCACTTT,TRBV3-1/TRBV3-2,TRBJ1-6,few,.
CASSAHGSGTGVEQYF,TGTGCCAGCAGCGCTCACGGATCCGGGACAGGTGTCGAGCAGTACTTC,TRBV9,TRBJ2-7,once,TRBD1
CASSYTYRGIGEDTQYF,TGTGCCAGCAGCTACACCTACAGGGGGATCGGGGAAGATACGCAGTATTTT,TRBV13,TRBJ2-3,.,TRBD1
CASSLGSRADIQYF,TGTGCCAGCAGCTTGGGATCCAGGGCGGACATTCAGTACTTC,TRBV5-5,TRBJ2-4,.,.